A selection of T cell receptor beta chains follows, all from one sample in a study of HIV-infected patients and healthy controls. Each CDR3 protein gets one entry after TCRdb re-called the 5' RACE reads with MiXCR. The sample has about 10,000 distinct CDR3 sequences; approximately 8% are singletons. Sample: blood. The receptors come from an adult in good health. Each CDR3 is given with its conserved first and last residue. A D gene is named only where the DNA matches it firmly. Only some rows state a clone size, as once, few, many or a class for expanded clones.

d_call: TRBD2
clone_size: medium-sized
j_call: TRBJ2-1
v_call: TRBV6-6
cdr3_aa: CASRRELAGYNEQFF
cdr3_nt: TGTGCCAGCCGAAGAGAACTAGCGGGGTACAATGAGCAGTTCTTC

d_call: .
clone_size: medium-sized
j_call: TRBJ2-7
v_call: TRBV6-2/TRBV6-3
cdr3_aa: CASSYWAGFHEQYF
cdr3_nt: TGTGCCAGCAGTTATTGGGCAGGGTTCCACGAGCAGTACTTC

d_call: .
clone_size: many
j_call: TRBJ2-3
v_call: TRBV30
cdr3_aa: CAWSVLGSSPQDTQYF
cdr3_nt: TGTGCCTGGAGTGTTTTGGGGAGCAGCCCTCAGGATACGCAGTATTTT

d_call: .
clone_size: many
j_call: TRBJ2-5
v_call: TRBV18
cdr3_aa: CASSPQGTETQYF
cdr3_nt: TGTGCCAGCTCACCGCAGGGGACGGAGACCCAGTACTTC

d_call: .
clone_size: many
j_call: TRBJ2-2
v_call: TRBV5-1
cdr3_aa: CASSLGQHTGELFF
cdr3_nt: TGCGCCAGCAGCTTGGGTCAGCACACCGGGGAGCTGTTTTTT

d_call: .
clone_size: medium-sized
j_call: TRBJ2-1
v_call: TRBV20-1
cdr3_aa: CSAEPPWDSYNEQFF
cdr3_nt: TGCAGTGCTGAACCCCCCTGGGACTCCTACAATGAGCAGTTCTTC

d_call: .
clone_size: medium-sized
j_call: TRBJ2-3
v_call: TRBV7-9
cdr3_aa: CASSLSSGGPGTDTQYF
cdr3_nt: TGTGCCAGCAGCCTGAGTTCGGGGGGCCCTGGCACAGATACGCAGTATTTT

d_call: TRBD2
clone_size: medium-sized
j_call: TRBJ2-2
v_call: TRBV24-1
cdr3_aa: CATSVPTSGSVDTGELFF
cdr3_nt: TGTGCCACCAGTGTCCCCACTAGCGGGAGCGTCGACACCGGGGAGCTGTTTTTT

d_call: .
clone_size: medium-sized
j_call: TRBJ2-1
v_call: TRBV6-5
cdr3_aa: CASRPPRYSYNEQFF
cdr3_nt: TGTGCCAGCAGACCACCAAGATACTCCTACAATGAGCAGTTCTTC

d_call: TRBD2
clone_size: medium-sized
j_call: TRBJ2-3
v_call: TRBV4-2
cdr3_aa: CASSRLLAGITDTQYF
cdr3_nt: TGTGCCAGCAGCCGTTTACTAGCGGGGATCACAGATACGCAGTATTTT

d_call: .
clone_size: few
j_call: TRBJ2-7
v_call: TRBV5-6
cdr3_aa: CASSSRTYEQYF
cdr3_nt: TGTGCCAGCAGCTCCAGGACCTACGAGCAGTACTTC

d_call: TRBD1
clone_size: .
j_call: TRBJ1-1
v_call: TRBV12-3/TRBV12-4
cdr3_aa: CASSSETGGAAVTEAFF
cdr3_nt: TGTGCCAGCAGTTCCGAGACAGGGGGCGCGGCGGTCACTGAAGCTTTCTTT

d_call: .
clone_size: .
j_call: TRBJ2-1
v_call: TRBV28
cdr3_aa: CASSSDLSSYNEQFF
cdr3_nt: TGTGCCAGCAGTTCGGACCTTAGCTCCTACAATGAGCAGTTCTTC

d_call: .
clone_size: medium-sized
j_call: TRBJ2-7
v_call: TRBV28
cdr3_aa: CASSSPGPRRNEQYF
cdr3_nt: TGTGCCAGCAGTTCGCCCGGGCCCCGACGGAACGAGCAGTACTTC

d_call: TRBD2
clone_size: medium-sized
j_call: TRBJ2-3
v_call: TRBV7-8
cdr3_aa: CAIATSGYSTDTQYF
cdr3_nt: TGTGCCATCGCTACTAGCGGGTACAGCACAGATACGCAGTATTTT

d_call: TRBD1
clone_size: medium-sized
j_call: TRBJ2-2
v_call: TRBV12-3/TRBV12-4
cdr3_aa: CASSLGDRVTGELFF
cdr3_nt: TGTGCCAGCAGTTTAGGCGACAGGGTCACCGGGGAGCTGTTTTTT

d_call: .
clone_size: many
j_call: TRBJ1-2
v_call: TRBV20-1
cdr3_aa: CSAGRQGSGYGYTF
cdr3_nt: TGCAGTGCGGGGCGCCAGGGGAGTGGCTATGGCTACACCTTC

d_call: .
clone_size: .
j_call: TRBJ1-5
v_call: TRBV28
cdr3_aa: CASSLDNQPQHF
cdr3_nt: TGTGCCAGCAGTTTGGATAATCAGCCCCAGCATTTT

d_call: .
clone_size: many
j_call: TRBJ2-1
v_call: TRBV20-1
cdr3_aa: CSARDSWAGSSYNEQFF
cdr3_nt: TGCAGTGCTAGAGATTCGTGGGCGGGATCCTCCTACAATGAGCAGTTCTTC

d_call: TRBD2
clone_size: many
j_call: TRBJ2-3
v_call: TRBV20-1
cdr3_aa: CSASPTSGDRYAQYF
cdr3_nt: TGCAGTGCTAGCCCGACTAGCGGGGATAGATACGCGCAGTATTTT

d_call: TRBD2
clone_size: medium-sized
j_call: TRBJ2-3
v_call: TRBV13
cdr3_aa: CASSLEYLAGGSTQYF
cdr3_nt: TGTGCCAGCAGCTTAGAGTACCTAGCGGGAGGAAGTACGCAGTATTTT

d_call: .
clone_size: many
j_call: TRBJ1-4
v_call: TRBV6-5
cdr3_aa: CASSYLGSNEKLFF
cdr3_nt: TGTGCCAGCAGTTACCTTGGGAGTAATGAAAAACTGTTTTTT

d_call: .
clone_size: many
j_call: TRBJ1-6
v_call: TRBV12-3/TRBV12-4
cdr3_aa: CASSLFYSPLHF
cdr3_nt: TGTGCCAGCAGTTTGTTCTATTCACCCCTCCACTTT

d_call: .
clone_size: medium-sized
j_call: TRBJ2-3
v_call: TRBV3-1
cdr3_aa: CASSQLRSTQYF
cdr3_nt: TGTGCCAGCAGCCAGTTGCGGAGTACGCAGTATTTT

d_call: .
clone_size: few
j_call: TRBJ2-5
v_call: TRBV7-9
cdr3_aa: CASSAGTLQETQYF
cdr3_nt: TGTGCCAGCAGCGCAGGGACACTCCAAGAGACCCAGTACTTC

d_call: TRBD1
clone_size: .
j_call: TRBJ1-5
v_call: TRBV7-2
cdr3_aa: CASSLEWDSQPQHF
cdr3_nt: TGTGCCAGCAGCTTAGAGTGGGACAGCCAGCCCCAGCATTTT

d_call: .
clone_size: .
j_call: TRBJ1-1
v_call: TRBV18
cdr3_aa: CASSPGTPEAFF
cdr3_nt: TGTGCCAGTTCCCCCGGGACCCCTGAAGCTTTCTTT